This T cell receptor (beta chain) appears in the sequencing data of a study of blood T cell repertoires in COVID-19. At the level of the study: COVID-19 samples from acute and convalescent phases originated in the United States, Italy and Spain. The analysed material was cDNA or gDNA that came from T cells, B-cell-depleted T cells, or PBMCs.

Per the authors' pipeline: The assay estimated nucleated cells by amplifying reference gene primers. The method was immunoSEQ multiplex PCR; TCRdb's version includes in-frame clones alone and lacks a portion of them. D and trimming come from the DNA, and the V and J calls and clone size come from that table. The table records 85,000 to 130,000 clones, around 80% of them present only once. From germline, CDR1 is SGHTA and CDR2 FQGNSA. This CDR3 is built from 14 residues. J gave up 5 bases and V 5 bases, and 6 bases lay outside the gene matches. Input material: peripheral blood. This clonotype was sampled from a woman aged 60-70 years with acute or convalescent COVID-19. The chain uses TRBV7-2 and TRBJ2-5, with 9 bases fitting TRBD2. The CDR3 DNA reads TGTGCCAGCAGCCCGCGGGGGGGCGGGGAGACCCAGTACTTC. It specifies CASSPRGGGETQYF.